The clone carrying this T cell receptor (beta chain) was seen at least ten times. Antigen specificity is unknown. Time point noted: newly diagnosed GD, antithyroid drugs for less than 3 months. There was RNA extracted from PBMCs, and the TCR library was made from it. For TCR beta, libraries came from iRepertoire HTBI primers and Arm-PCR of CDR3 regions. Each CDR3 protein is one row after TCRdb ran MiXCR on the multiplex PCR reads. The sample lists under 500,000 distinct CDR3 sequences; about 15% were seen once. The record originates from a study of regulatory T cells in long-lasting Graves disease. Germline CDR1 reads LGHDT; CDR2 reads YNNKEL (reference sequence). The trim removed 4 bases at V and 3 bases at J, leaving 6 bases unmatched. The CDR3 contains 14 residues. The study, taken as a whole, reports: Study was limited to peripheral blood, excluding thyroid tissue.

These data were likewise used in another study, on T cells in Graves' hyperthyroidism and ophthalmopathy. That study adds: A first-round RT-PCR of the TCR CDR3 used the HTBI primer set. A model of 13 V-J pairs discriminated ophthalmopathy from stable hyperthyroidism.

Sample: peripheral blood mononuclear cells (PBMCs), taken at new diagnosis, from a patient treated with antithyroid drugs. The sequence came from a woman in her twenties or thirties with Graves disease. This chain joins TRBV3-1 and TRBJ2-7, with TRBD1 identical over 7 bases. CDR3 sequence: CASSRQGHDYEQYF. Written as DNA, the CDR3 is TGTGCCAGCAGCCGACAGGGACACGACTACGAGCAGTACTTC.